This T cell receptor beta chain was documented in a study of blood T cell repertoires in COVID-19. Across the whole study: There were acute and convalescent COVID-19 samples, and they came from the United States, Italy and Spain.

TCRdb keeps only in-frame clones here, not all; method: immunoSEQ multiplex PCR. The sample holds under 150,000 clones, approximately 87% seen once. The sequenced material came from PBMCs or T cells enriched from blood (not recorded which). The sequence derives from a man in his forties or fifties in a cohort exposed to, infected with or recovered from COVID-19 (not recorded which).

The CDR3 nucleotides are TGTGCCTGGAGTTTACAGGGTAATGGCTACACCTTC. This gives the protein CAWSLQGNGYTF. The chain has TRBV30 and TRBJ1-2; tentative D call: TRBD1 (6 bases). The CDR3 is 12 residues long. Germline loops: CDR1 GTSNPN, CDR2 SVGIG (reference sequence). V was shortened by 2 bases and J by 6 bases, with 10 bases between the two germline ends.